This section outlines one T cell receptor (beta chain) sequence together with its context. The record originates from a study of blood T cell repertoires in COVID-19. Germline assignment: CDR1 MNHEY and CDR2 SVGAGI. The CDR3 contains 15 residues. V was pared by 6 bases and J by 0 bases, with 14 bases between. Repertoires were generated with immunoSEQ multiplex PCR, while TCRdb's copy carries only in-frame clones and drops some. The sample includes about 64,000 clones, about 88% of them seen just once. The receptor comes from a man in his sixties or seventies with acute or convalescent COVID-19. The chain recombines TRBV6-5 with TRBJ1-1, with D perhaps TRBD1 (5 bases). The sample comprised peripheral blood. The CDR3 reads CASSLGHAMNTEAFF. The CDR3 DNA sequence: TGTGCCAGCAGCCTCGGACACGCTATGAACACTGAAGCTTTCTTT.